A selection of T cell receptor beta chains follows, all from one sample in a study of cytomegalovirus exposure and HLA in healthy donors. Produced via immunoSEQ multiplex PCR; TCRdb's table is partial and in-frame only. Here the sample spans about 120,000 clones, approximately 74% being singletons. Sequencing used PBMCs. The receptors were sampled from a man aged 40-55 years in good health and CMV-seropositive. Both conserved end residues are part of each CDR3. Fields, in order: clone size, D gene, J gene, V gene, CDR3 DNA, CDR3 protein. The D gene is left open where the match is weak. Size values are once, few and many counts, or a class for expanded clones, and some rows have none.

>-|-|TRBJ1-1|TRBV15
TGTGCCACCAGCAGAGGCGGGACGGCTAACACTGAAGCTTTCTTT
CATSRGGTANTEAFF
>-|-|TRBJ2-7|TRBV5-1
TGCGCCAGCAGCCCCGGTCACTACGAGCAGTACTTC
CASSPGHYEQYF
>-|TRBD2|TRBJ2-3|TRBV7-2
TGTGCCAGCAGCTTAGCGTGGCGGGAGGATACGCAGTATTTT
CASSLAWREDTQYF
>few|-|TRBJ1-2|TRBV7-2
TGTGCCAGCAGCCACCGCGGGGGATCCAACTATGGCTACACCTTC
CASSHRGGSNYGYTF
>-|TRBD2|TRBJ2-7|TRBV7-9
TGTGCCAGCAGCTTAGGGACTAGCGGTTCCTACGAGCAGTACTTC
CASSLGTSGSYEQYF
>-|TRBD2|TRBJ2-3|TRBV19
TGTGCCACCACACTAGCGGGAGGACGTGATACGCAGTATTTT
CATTLAGGRDTQYF
>-|-|TRBJ2-3|TRBV18
TGTGCCAGCTCACCCCCAGGTTTCACAGATACGCAGTATTTT
CASSPPGFTDTQYF
>-|TRBD2|TRBJ2-7|TRBV10-2
TGCGCCAGCAGTGTCGTAGCGGGCGGATACGAGCAGTACTTC
CASSVVAGGYEQYF
>-|TRBD2|TRBJ2-3|TRBV9
TGTGCCAGCAGCCCGCGACTAGCGGGAGTGGGGGTAGAAGATACGCAGTATTTT
CASSPRLAGVGVEDTQYF
>-|-|TRBJ2-7|TRBV7-2
TGTGCCAGCAGCTTAGCCCCGGGGTACGAGCAGTACTTC
CASSLAPGYEQYF
>once|TRBD1|TRBJ1-1|TRBV5-6
TGTGCCAGCAGCTTGTTTGACAGGGGGATGAACACTGAAGCTTTCTTT
CASSLFDRGMNTEAFF
>-|-|TRBJ1-1|TRBV27
TGTGCCAGCATCCCCCGGGGGGGCTATACTGAAGCTTTCTTT
CASIPRGGYTEAFF
>-|-|TRBJ1-1|TRBV30
TGTGCCTGGAGTGTACCTGGCCCTTTTGAAGCTTTCTTT
CAWSVPGPFEAFF
>-|-|TRBJ2-1|TRBV7-9
TGTGCCAGCAGCTTAGGAAGAGGAGAGCAGTTCTTC
CASSLGRGEQFF
>-|-|TRBJ2-1|TRBV14
TGTGCCAGCCGAGAGTCAGGTAACTACAATGAGCAGTTCTTC
CASRESGNYNEQFF
>-|-|TRBJ2-7|TRBV7-9
TGTGCCAGCACCCAGAACTCCTACGAGCAGTACTTC
CASTQNSYEQYF
>-|-|TRBJ2-5|TRBV29-1
TGCAGCGTTGACGGGACCCAGTACTTC
CSVDGTQYF
>-|TRBD1|TRBJ1-6|TRBV30
TGTGCCTGGACTGGACAGGGGGTTAATAATTCACCCCTCCACTTT
CAWTGQGVNNSPLHF
>-|-|TRBJ1-2|TRBV6-5
TGTGCCAGCACACTGAATCCGGGAGCATATGGCTACACCTTC
CASTLNPGAYGYTF
>-|TRBD1|TRBJ1-3|TRBV7-8
TGTGCCAGCAGCGCCAGGACAGGGGGCGCTGGAAACACCATATATTTT
CASSARTGGAGNTIYF
>-|-|TRBJ1-4|TRBV30
TGTGCCTGGAGTGTAACGGGGGGAGGATCTAATGAAAAACTGTTTTTT
CAWSVTGGGSNEKLFF
>once|TRBD2|TRBJ2-1|TRBV30
TGTGCGCGGACTAGCGGGGGGGCAACCTACAATGAGCAGTTCTTC
CARTSGGATYNEQFF
>-|-|TRBJ2-5|TRBV12-2
TGTGCAAGTCGCTTAAGGGGGGACAGACGAGGGGGAGAGACCCAGTACTTC
CASRLRGDRRGGETQYF
>-|TRBD1|TRBJ1-5|TRBV28
TGTGCCAGCAGTTTATCGGCAGGGGGCCTCAATCAGCCCCAGCATTTT
CASSLSAGGLNQPQHF
>-|-|TRBJ2-2|TRBV5-6
TGTGCCAGCAGCCTCAGGAACACCGGGGAGCTGTTTTTT
CASSLRNTGELFF
>-|-|TRBJ2-1|TRBV9
TGTGCCAGCAGCGTTGAGCCAGGTCGGAACAATGAGCAGTTCTTC
CASSVEPGRNNEQFF
>-|TRBD2|TRBJ2-3|TRBV6-4
TGTGCCAGCAAAGCTAGCGGACGCACAGATACGCAGTATTTT
CASKASGRTDTQYF
>few|-|TRBJ1-1|TRBV5-4
TGTGCCAGCAGCTTTACAATTCACACTGAAGCTTTCTTT
CASSFTIHTEAFF
>-|-|TRBJ2-7|TRBV5-4
TGTGCCAGCGGCCCAGCAGGATTATACGAGCAGTACTTC
CASGPAGLYEQYF